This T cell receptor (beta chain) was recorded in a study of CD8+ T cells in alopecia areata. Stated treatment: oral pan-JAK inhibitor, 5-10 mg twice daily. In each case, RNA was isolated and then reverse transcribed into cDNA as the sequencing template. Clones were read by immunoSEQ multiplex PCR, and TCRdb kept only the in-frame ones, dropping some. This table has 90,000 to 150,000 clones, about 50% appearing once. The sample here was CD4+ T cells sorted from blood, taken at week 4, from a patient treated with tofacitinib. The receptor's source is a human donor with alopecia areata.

The CDR3 DNA follows: TGTGCCTGGGCTTCGGGCGGGGCCAACGTCCTGACTTTC. It encodes CAWASGGANVLTF. This chain connects TRBV30 to TRBJ2-6; no definite D call. CDR3 size: 13 residues. V was trimmed by 5 bases and J by 4 bases, leaving 9 bases between them. Germline V CDR1 and CDR2: GTSNPN, SVGIG (reference sequence). The full variable domain, completed using reference TRBV30 and TRBJ2-6, is SQTIHQWPATLVQPVGSPLSLECTVEGTSNPNLYWYRQAAGRGLQLLFYSVGIGQISSEVPQNLSASRPQDRQFILSSKKLLLSDSGFYLCAWASGGANVLTFGAGSRLTVL.